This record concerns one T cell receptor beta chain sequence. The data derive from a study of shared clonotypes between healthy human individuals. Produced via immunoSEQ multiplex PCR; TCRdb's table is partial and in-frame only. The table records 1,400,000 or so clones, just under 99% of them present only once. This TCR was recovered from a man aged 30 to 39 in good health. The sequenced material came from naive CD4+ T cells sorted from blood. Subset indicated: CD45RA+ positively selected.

The DNA of the CDR3 is TGTGCCAGCAGAGGTGTTGGGCAGACTCTTACCACGGCCTACGAGCAGTACTTC. It specifies CASRGVGQTLTTAYEQYF. The V gene is TRBV27, the J gene TRBJ2-7; D is unresolved. The CDR3 is made up of 18 amino acids. CDR1 is MNHEY, CDR2 SMNVEV, per germline (reference sequence). With 6 bases removed from V and 2 bases from J, the gap between germline ends came to 26 bases.